The 10 T cell receptor beta chains presented below share a single source sample, sequenced in a study of shared clonotypes between healthy human individuals. Generated by immunoSEQ multiplex PCR, the TCRdb table keeps only in-frame clones and is missing some. This table holds about 380,000 clones, about 96% found once. The sequenced material came from memory CD8+ T cells sorted from blood. Described subset: CD45RO+ cells pooled with CCR7-negative TemRA cells. The receptor set was obtained from a man aged 25 to 40 in good health.

The chain has TRBV5-1 and TRBJ2-4; 9 positions match TRBD1. V shed 1 base and J 0 bases; nucleotides not matched to a gene: 5. From germline, CDR1 is SGHRS and CDR2 YFSETQ. The CDR3 runs 17 residues. CDR3 region: CASSLWTGEIAKNIQYF. DNA of the CDR3: TGCGCCAGCAGCTTGTGGACAGGGGAGATAGCCAAAAACATTCAGTACTTC.

The chain carries TRBV2 and TRBJ2-1; 9 nucleotides line up with TRBD2. The ends lost 8 bases at V and 0 bases at J; junction bases unmatched: 23. The CDR3 is made up of 21 amino acids. CDR1 and CDR2 from the germline V gene are SNHLY and FYNNEI. The CDR3 spells CASPGTMPGLALSRSYNEQFF. The CDR3 DNA sequence: TGTGCCAGCCCCGGGACAATGCCGGGACTAGCTCTCTCGCGCTCCTACAATGAGCAGTTCTTC.

This chain links TRBV6-6 with TRBJ2-1, with a possible D match to TRBD2 (6 bases). The CDR3 extends over 16 amino acids. V lost 6 bases and J lost 0, with 15 bases in between. Looked up from germline, CDR1 is MNHNY and CDR2 is SVGAGI (reference sequence). For the CDR3, the DNA is TGTGCCAGCAGCCCTGGGGGGTCGAGCTCCTACAATGAGCAGTTCTTC. Encoded protein: CASSPGGSSSYNEQFF.

This clone was seen a single time. J is TRBJ2-7 and V is TRBV28; D may correspond to TRBD1 or TRBD2 (6 bases each). Germline values: CDR1 MDHEN, CDR2 SYDVKM. The CDR3 runs 18 residues. V was trimmed by 3 bases and J by 2 bases, leaving 23 bases between them. CDR3 coding DNA: TGTGCCAGCAGTTTCTACAACCCCCGGGGGCAGCCCACCTACGAGCAGTACTTC. It yields the protein CASSFYNPRGQPTYEQYF.

The V and J genes are TRBV2 and TRBJ2-7; D call uncertain. V lost 5 bases and J 4 bases, leaving 15 bases between the germline ends. The CDR3 is 14 residues long. The germline V gene has CDR1 SNHLY and CDR2 FYNNEI. The CDR3 sequence is CASSSGTLAYEQYF. CDR3 nucleotides: TGTGCCAGCAGTTCAGGAACCTTGGCGTACGAGCAGTACTTC.

This rearrangement joins TRBV29-1 to TRBJ2-2, with 10 bases aligning to TRBD2. Germline CDR1 is SQVTM and CDR2 is ANQGSEA. There are 15 residues in the CDR3. V dropped 6 bases and J dropped 4; count of bases not matched to a gene: 8. The CDR3 loop reads CSVKEREGPTGELFF. As DNA, the CDR3 is TGCAGCGTGAAAGAGCGGGAGGGACCCACCGGGGAGCTGTTTTTT.

This clone occurred once. V usage is TRBV6-6 and J usage is TRBJ1-5; no reliable D call. Per germline, CDR1 MNHNY and CDR2 SVGAGI (reference sequence). The CDR3 has 13 amino acids. V shed 4 bases and J shed 7 bases, with 11 bases lying between them. The DNA of the CDR3 is TGTGCCAGCAGTTTGGCGGCGGGGCAGCCCCAGCATTTT. Its protein is CASSLAAGQPQHF.

The chain carries TRBV7-2 and TRBJ2-5, with 10 bases identical to TRBD2. Trimming took 5 bases from V and 5 from J; bases not matched to a gene: 14. The CDR3 spans 17 residues. Germline V gene data show CDR1 as SGHTA and CDR2 as FQGNSA. The CDR3 DNA reads TGTGCCAGCAGCGTATACGTCAGCGGGAGGGCCTGGGAGACCCAGTACTTC. Translation gives CASSVYVSGRAWETQYF.

V usage is TRBV20-1 and J usage is TRBJ2-3; unclear D gene. The V end was cut by 0 bases, the J end by 5 bases, with 3 bases between. The CDR3 runs to 11 residues. Germline V gene sequence: CDR1 DFQATT, CDR2 SNEGSKA (reference sequence). In nucleotides, the CDR3 is TGCAGTGCTAGAGACAGAGATACGCAGTATTTT. As protein: CSARDRDTQYF.

Written as DNA, the CDR3 is TGCGCCAGCAGCTTGGCCGGTCTAGCGTGTACCGGGGAGCTGTTTTTT. It translates to CASSLAGLACTGELFF. The rearrangement joins TRBV5-1 to TRBJ2-2, with a possible D match to TRBD2 (6 bases). Between the trimmed V and J ends, which lost 0 bases and 5 bases, there was a span of 14 bases. The CDR3 covers 16 residues. CDR1 is SGHRS, CDR2 YFSETQ, per germline.